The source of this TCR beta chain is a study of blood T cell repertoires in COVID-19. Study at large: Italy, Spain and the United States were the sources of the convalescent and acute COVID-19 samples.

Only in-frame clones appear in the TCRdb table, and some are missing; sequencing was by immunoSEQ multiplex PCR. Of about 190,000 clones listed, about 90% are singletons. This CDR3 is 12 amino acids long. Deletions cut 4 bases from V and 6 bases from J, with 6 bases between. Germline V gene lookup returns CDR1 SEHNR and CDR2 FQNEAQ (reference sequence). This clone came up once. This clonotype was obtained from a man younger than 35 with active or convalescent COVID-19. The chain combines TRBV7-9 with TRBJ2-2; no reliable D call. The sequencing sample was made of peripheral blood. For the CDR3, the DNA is TGTGCCAGCAGCTCCGGTGCCGGGGAGCTGTTTTTT. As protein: CASSSGAGELFF.